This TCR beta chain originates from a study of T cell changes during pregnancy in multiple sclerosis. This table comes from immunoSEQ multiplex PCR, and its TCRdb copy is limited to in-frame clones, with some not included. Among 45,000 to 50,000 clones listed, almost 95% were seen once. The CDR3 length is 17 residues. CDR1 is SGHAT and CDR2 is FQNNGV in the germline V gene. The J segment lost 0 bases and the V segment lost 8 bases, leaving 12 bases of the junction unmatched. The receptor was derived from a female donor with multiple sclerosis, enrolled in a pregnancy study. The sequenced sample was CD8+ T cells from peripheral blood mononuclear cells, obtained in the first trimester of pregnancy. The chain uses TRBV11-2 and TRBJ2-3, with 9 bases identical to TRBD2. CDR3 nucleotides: TGTGCCAGCGAGCGGCTAGCGGGGACCCCCAGCACAGATACGCAGTATTTT. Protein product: CASERLAGTPSTDTQYF.